The 2 T cell receptor beta chains below all came from one sample that was sequenced in a study of identical twins. MiXCR was run by TCRdb on the 5' RACE reads, yielding one entry per CDR3 protein. The sample shows approximately 670,000 distinct CDR3 sequences, around 5.7% of them seen only once. Source material: naive T cells sorted from blood. The receptor set was obtained from a man between 18 and 29 years old in good health.

This clonotype was seen only a few times. The chain joins TRBV9 to TRBJ1-2; D ambiguous. CDR1 and CDR2 (germline): SGDLS, YYNGEE. V was pared by 1 base and J by 2 bases, with 15 bases between. The CDR3 covers 16 residues. The CDR3 reads CASSVSGVGGNYGYTF. The CDR3 DNA is TGTGCCAGCAGCGTAAGCGGGGTCGGTGGGAACTATGGCTACACCTTC.

In this sample, this clonotype turned up many times. The chain joins TRBV20-1 to TRBJ1-5; a possible D gene is TRBD1 (6 bases). V shed 1 base and J shed 5 bases, with 21 bases lying between them. CDR1 and CDR2 from the germline V gene are DFQATT and SNEGSKA (reference sequence). The CDR3 has 17 amino acids. Here the CDR3 DNA reads TGCAGTGCTAGAGTACAAGAAACAGGGTTCTTCGATCAGCCCCAGCATTTT. This translates into CSARVQETGFFDQPQHF.